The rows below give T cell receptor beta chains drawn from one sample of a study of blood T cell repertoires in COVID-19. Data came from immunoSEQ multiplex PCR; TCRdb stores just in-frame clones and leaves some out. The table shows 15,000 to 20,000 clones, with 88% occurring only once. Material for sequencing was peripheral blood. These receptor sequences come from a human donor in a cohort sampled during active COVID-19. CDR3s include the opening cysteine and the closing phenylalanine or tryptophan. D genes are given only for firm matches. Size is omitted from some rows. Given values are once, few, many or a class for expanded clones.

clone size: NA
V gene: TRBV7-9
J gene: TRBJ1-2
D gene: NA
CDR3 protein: CASSLARGKYGYTF
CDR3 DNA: TGTGCCAGCAGCTTAGCTAGGGGCAAGTATGGCTACACCTTC

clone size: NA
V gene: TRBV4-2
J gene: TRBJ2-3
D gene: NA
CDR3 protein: CASSRGVGDTQYF
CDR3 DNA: TGTGCCAGCAGCCGCGGCGTTGGGGATACGCAGTATTTT

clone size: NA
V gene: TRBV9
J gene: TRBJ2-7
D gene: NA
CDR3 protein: CASAPPRAGSYEQYF
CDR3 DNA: TGTGCCAGTGCCCCACCGCGGGCAGGTAGCTACGAGCAGTACTTC

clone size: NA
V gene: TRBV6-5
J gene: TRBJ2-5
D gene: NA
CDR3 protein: CASSRLKGRQETQYF
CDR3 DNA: TGTGCCAGCAGCCGCCTGAAAGGGAGACAAGAGACCCAGTACTTC

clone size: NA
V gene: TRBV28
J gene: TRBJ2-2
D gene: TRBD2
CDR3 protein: CASRESGGYTGELFF
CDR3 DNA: TGTGCCAGCAGAGAGAGCGGGGGGTACACCGGGGAGCTGTTTTTT

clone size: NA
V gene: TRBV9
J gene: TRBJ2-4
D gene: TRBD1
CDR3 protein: CASSVEDRAHIKNIQYF
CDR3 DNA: TGTGCCAGCAGCGTAGAGGACAGGGCCCATATCAAAAACATTCAGTACTTC

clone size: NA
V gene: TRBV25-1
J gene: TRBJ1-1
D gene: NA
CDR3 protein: CASLEGTEAFF
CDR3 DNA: TGTGCCAGCCTGGAGGGGACTGAAGCTTTCTTT

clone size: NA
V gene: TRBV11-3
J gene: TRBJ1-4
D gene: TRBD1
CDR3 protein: CASSPQGATNEKLFF
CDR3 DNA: TGTGCCAGCAGCCCACAGGGGGCTACTAATGAAAAACTGTTTTTT

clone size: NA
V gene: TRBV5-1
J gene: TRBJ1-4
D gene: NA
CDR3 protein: CASSDGQMANEKLFF
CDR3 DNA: TGCGCCAGCAGCGATGGACAGATGGCTAATGAAAAACTGTTTTTT

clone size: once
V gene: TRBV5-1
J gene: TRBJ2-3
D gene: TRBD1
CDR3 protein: CASSFTGGSTDTQYF
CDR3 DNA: TGCGCCAGCAGCTTTACAGGGGGGAGCACAGATACGCAGTATTTT

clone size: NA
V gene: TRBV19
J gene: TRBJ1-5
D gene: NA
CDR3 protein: CASRPFGQPQHF
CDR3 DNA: TGTGCCAGTAGGCCCTTCGGTCAGCCCCAGCATTTT

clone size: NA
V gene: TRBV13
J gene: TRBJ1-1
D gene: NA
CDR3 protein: CASSLGGTFTEAFF
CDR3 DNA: TGTGCCAGCAGCTTAGGGGGGACTTTCACTGAAGCTTTCTTT

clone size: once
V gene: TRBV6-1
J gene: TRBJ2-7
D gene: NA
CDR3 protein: CASSEALGGGGTSYEQYF
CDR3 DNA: TGTGCCAGCAGTGAAGCGCTTGGGGGGGGCGGGACCTCCTACGAGCAGTACTTC

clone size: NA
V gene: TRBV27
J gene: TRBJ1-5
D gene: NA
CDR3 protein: CASSLLAHSNQPQHF
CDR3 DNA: TGTGCCAGCAGTTTACTAGCTCATAGCAATCAGCCCCAGCATTTT

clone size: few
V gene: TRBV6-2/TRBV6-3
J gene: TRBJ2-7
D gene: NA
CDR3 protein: CASSYVEGPTYEQYF
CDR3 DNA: TGTGCCAGCAGTTACGTCGAGGGCCCGACCTACGAGCAGTACTTC

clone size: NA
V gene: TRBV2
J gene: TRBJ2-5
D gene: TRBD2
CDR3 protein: CASSVAGGDGRYF
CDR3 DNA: TGTGCCAGCAGTGTAGCGGGGGGGGATGGACGGTACTTC

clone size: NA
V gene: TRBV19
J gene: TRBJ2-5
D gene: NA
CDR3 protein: CASSILSGGQETQYF
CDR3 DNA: TGTGCCAGTAGTATTTTGTCCGGCGGTCAAGAGACCCAGTACTTC

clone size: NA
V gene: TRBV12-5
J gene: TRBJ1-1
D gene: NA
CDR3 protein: CASGPGRAAFF
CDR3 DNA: TGTGCTAGTGGTCCGGGCAGGGCGGCTTTCTTT

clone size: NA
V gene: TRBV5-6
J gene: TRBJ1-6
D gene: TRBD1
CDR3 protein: CASGQDRVASTLHF
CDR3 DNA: TGTGCCAGCGGCCAAGACAGGGTGGCCTCGACCCTCCACTTT

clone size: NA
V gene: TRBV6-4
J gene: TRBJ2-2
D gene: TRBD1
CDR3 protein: CASRGDRANTGELFF
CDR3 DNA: TGTGCCAGCAGGGGGGACAGGGCGAACACCGGGGAGCTGTTTTTT

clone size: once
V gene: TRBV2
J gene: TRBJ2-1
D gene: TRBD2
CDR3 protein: CASRDLAGGIYNEQFF
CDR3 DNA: TGTGCCAGCAGGGACCTAGCGGGGGGTATCTACAATGAGCAGTTCTTC

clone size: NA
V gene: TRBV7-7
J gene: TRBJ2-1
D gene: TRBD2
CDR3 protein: CASSLGGLATSYNEQFF
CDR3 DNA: TGTGCTAGCAGCTTAGGGGGACTAGCGACCTCCTACAATGAGCAGTTCTTC

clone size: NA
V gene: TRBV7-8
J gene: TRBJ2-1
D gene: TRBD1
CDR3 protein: CASSPRTGEYNEQFF
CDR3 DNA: TGTGCCAGCAGCCCGCGGACAGGGGAGTACAATGAGCAGTTCTTC

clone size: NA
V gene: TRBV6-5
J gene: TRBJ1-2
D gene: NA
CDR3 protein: CASSNSYGYTF
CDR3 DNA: TGTGCCAGCAGTAACAGCTATGGCTACACCTTC